Listed below are T cell receptor beta chains from one sample, sequenced in a study of T cell changes during pregnancy in multiple sclerosis. Measured with immunoSEQ multiplex PCR; TCRdb has only the in-frame clones, and not every one. The repertoire holds about 76,000 clones, with roughly 89% as singletons. The sequences come from peripheral blood, collected after pregnancy. The receptors were gathered from a female donor in good health, enrolled as a control in a pregnancy study. CDR3s include the opening cysteine and the closing phenylalanine or tryptophan. Each record gives: D gene, J gene, V gene, clone size, CDR3 protein, CDR3 DNA. A D gene is named only where the DNA matches it firmly. Where a row states a size, it is once, few, many or the class of an expanded clone; other rows omit it.

d_gene: NA; j_gene: TRBJ2-1; v_gene: TRBV6-5; abundance: NA; CDR3aa: CASRGGGSYNEQFF; CDR3nt: TGTGCCAGCAGAGGAGGTGGGTCCTACAATGAGCAGTTCTTC
d_gene: NA; j_gene: TRBJ1-5; v_gene: TRBV19; abundance: NA; CDR3aa: CASSNQGPLSNQPQHF; CDR3nt: TGTGCCAGTAGTAACCAGGGCCCCCTTAGCAATCAGCCCCAGCATTTT
d_gene: TRBD2; j_gene: TRBJ2-7; v_gene: TRBV18; abundance: NA; CDR3aa: CASSPRRGGSYEQYF; CDR3nt: TGTGCCAGCTCACCACGGCGGGGGGGTTCCTACGAGCAGTACTTC
d_gene: NA; j_gene: TRBJ1-2; v_gene: TRBV6-6; abundance: NA; CDR3aa: CASSYSRGLNYGYTF; CDR3nt: TGTGCCAGCAGTTACTCGAGGGGGTTAAACTATGGCTACACCTTC
d_gene: TRBD1; j_gene: TRBJ2-4; v_gene: TRBV5-1; abundance: NA; CDR3aa: CASSFRTGPDRGPKNIQYF; CDR3nt: TGCGCCAGCAGCTTCAGGACAGGACCCGACAGGGGGCCAAAAAACATTCAGTACTTC
d_gene: NA; j_gene: TRBJ1-2; v_gene: TRBV6-6; abundance: NA; CDR3aa: CASSYEASYGYTF; CDR3nt: TGTGCCAGCAGTTACGAGGCAAGCTATGGCTACACCTTC
d_gene: NA; j_gene: TRBJ2-1; v_gene: TRBV2; abundance: NA; CDR3aa: CASSNLGGQGEQFF; CDR3nt: TGTGCCAGCAGTAACTTAGGTGGCCAGGGTGAGCAGTTCTTC
d_gene: NA; j_gene: TRBJ2-7; v_gene: TRBV9; abundance: NA; CDR3aa: CASSVSPDSSYEQYF; CDR3nt: TGTGCCAGCAGCGTATCGCCCGACAGCTCCTACGAGCAGTACTTC
d_gene: TRBD2; j_gene: TRBJ2-5; v_gene: TRBV29-1; abundance: NA; CDR3aa: CSVASSGGPDLETQYF; CDR3nt: TGCAGCGTAGCGTCTAGCGGGGGGCCCGATTTAGAGACCCAGTACTTC
d_gene: NA; j_gene: TRBJ2-7; v_gene: TRBV15; abundance: NA; CDR3aa: CATSTTGTETYEQYF; CDR3nt: TGTGCCACCAGCACTACCGGGACTGAAACCTACGAGCAGTACTTC
d_gene: TRBD2; j_gene: TRBJ2-2; v_gene: TRBV28; abundance: once; CDR3aa: CASSPPGLAGDTGELFF; CDR3nt: TGTGCCAGCAGTCCCCCGGGACTAGCGGGGGACACCGGGGAGCTGTTTTTT
d_gene: TRBD1; j_gene: TRBJ1-2; v_gene: TRBV5-1; abundance: NA; CDR3aa: CASSLGGRGDGYTF; CDR3nt: TGCGCCAGCAGCTTGGGCGGCAGGGGGGATGGCTACACCTTC
d_gene: NA; j_gene: TRBJ2-3; v_gene: TRBV7-2; abundance: NA; CDR3aa: CASSETVQSPQYF; CDR3nt: TGTGCCAGCAGCGAGACAGTGCAGAGTCCGCAGTATTTT
d_gene: NA; j_gene: TRBJ2-2; v_gene: TRBV19; abundance: NA; CDR3aa: CASSGKNTGELFF; CDR3nt: TGTGCCAGTAGCGGGAAAAACACCGGGGAGCTGTTTTTT
d_gene: TRBD2; j_gene: TRBJ2-3; v_gene: TRBV15; abundance: NA; CDR3aa: CATSRDRGGLGTDTQYF; CDR3nt: TGTGCCACCAGCAGAGATCGGGGGGGCCTGGGGACAGATACGCAGTATTTT
d_gene: NA; j_gene: TRBJ1-4; v_gene: TRBV28; abundance: NA; CDR3aa: CASTFGRRLATNEKLFF; CDR3nt: TGTGCCAGCACCTTCGGACGGAGGCTTGCAACTAATGAAAAACTGTTTTTT
d_gene: TRBD2; j_gene: TRBJ2-5; v_gene: TRBV4-1; abundance: NA; CDR3aa: CASSRGLAGGRETQYF; CDR3nt: TGCGCCAGCAGCCGGGGACTAGCGGGGGGGCGGGAGACCCAGTACTTC
d_gene: TRBD1; j_gene: TRBJ1-1; v_gene: TRBV14; abundance: NA; CDR3aa: CASSQYKGATEAFF; CDR3nt: TGTGCCAGCAGCCAGTATAAGGGGGCCACTGAAGCTTTCTTT
d_gene: NA; j_gene: TRBJ1-5; v_gene: TRBV6-7; abundance: few; CDR3aa: CASSQQGFGQPQHF; CDR3nt: TGTGCCAGCAGTCAACAGGGATTTGGGCAGCCCCAGCATTTT
d_gene: NA; j_gene: TRBJ1-1; v_gene: TRBV28; abundance: NA; CDR3aa: CASSLGRGGTEAFF; CDR3nt: TGTGCCAGCAGTTTGGGGCGGGGTGGTACTGAAGCTTTCTTT
d_gene: NA; j_gene: TRBJ1-4; v_gene: TRBV27; abundance: NA; CDR3aa: CASSLSGEKLFF; CDR3nt: TGTGCCAGCAGTTTATCGGGCGAAAAACTGTTTTTT
d_gene: NA; j_gene: TRBJ2-1; v_gene: TRBV6-1; abundance: NA; CDR3aa: CASGPGEGNEQFF; CDR3nt: TGTGCCAGCGGTCCAGGGGAAGGCAATGAGCAGTTCTTC
d_gene: NA; j_gene: TRBJ2-2; v_gene: TRBV7-2; abundance: NA; CDR3aa: CASSFGVSGELFF; CDR3nt: TGTGCCAGCAGCTTCGGGGTATCGGGGGAGCTGTTTTTT
d_gene: TRBD2; j_gene: TRBJ2-3; v_gene: TRBV5-1; abundance: NA; CDR3aa: CASSLTGGGTDTQYF; CDR3nt: TGCGCCAGCAGCTTGACGGGGGGGGGCACAGATACGCAGTATTTT
d_gene: NA; j_gene: TRBJ1-1; v_gene: TRBV2; abundance: NA; CDR3aa: CASSEGRQGPTEAFF; CDR3nt: TGTGCCAGCAGTGAAGGTAGGCAGGGCCCAACTGAAGCTTTCTTT
d_gene: NA; j_gene: TRBJ1-1; v_gene: TRBV19; abundance: NA; CDR3aa: CAVRGGRTEAFF; CDR3nt: TGTGCCGTCAGGGGCGGTCGGACTGAAGCTTTCTTT
d_gene: NA; j_gene: TRBJ2-1; v_gene: TRBV6-6; abundance: few; CDR3aa: CASSPDTHNEQFF; CDR3nt: TGTGCCAGCAGCCCGGACACCCACAATGAGCAGTTCTTC
d_gene: NA; j_gene: TRBJ2-2; v_gene: TRBV11-2; abundance: NA; CDR3aa: CASSPDGVGELFF; CDR3nt: TGTGCCAGCAGCCCCGATGGAGTCGGGGAGCTGTTTTTT
d_gene: NA; j_gene: TRBJ2-7; v_gene: TRBV4-2; abundance: NA; CDR3aa: CASSQVIGQGPYEQYF; CDR3nt: TGTGCCAGCAGCCAAGTTATCGGGCAGGGGCCCTACGAGCAGTACTTC
d_gene: NA; j_gene: TRBJ2-3; v_gene: TRBV5-1; abundance: NA; CDR3aa: CASNRGTDTQYF; CDR3nt: TGCGCCAGCAACAGGGGCACAGATACGCAGTATTTT
d_gene: NA; j_gene: TRBJ1-2; v_gene: TRBV5-6; abundance: NA; CDR3aa: CASSLAGETYGYTF; CDR3nt: TGTGCCAGCAGCTTGGCCGGGGAAACCTATGGCTACACCTTC
d_gene: TRBD1; j_gene: TRBJ1-1; v_gene: TRBV7-6; abundance: NA; CDR3aa: CASSLGTGWTEAFF; CDR3nt: TGTGCCAGCAGCTTAGGGACAGGGTGGACTGAAGCTTTCTTT
d_gene: TRBD1; j_gene: TRBJ1-1; v_gene: TRBV4-1; abundance: NA; CDR3aa: CASSQARTGEITEAFF; CDR3nt: TGCGCCAGCAGCCAAGCCCGGACAGGGGAGATCACTGAAGCTTTCTTT
d_gene: TRBD1; j_gene: TRBJ1-3; v_gene: TRBV5-6; abundance: NA; CDR3aa: CASSLTTGNYRNTIYF; CDR3nt: TGTGCCAGCAGCTTGACGACAGGGAACTATAGAAACACCATATATTTT
d_gene: TRBD1; j_gene: TRBJ2-5; v_gene: TRBV4-3; abundance: once; CDR3aa: CASGDRGGETQYF; CDR3nt: TGCGCCAGCGGGGACAGGGGCGGGGAGACCCAGTACTTC
d_gene: TRBD2; j_gene: TRBJ2-3; v_gene: TRBV7-9; abundance: NA; CDR3aa: CASSLAGRSTDTQYF; CDR3nt: TGTGCCAGCAGTCTAGCGGGCCGCAGCACAGATACGCAGTATTTT
d_gene: NA; j_gene: TRBJ2-3; v_gene: TRBV7-9; abundance: NA; CDR3aa: CASSLRSGFTDTQYF; CDR3nt: TGTGCCAGCAGCTTAAGAAGCGGATTCACAGATACGCAGTATTTT
d_gene: NA; j_gene: TRBJ2-7; v_gene: TRBV28; abundance: NA; CDR3aa: CASSFSNSYEQYF; CDR3nt: TGTGCCAGCAGTTTCTCAAATAGTTACGAGCAGTACTTC
d_gene: TRBD1; j_gene: TRBJ1-6; v_gene: TRBV19; abundance: NA; CDR3aa: CASSIAGRGNSPLHF; CDR3nt: TGTGCCAGTAGTATAGCTGGCAGGGGGAACTCACCCCTCCACTTT
d_gene: TRBD2; j_gene: TRBJ2-7; v_gene: TRBV5-1; abundance: NA; CDR3aa: CASYAAGGGEQYF; CDR3nt: TGCGCCAGCTATGCCGCGGGGGGGGGCGAGCAGTACTTC
d_gene: TRBD2; j_gene: TRBJ2-1; v_gene: TRBV6-1; abundance: once; CDR3aa: CASGIAGEIYNEQFF; CDR3nt: TGTGCCTCGGGGATAGCGGGAGAGATCTACAATGAGCAGTTCTTC
d_gene: NA; j_gene: TRBJ1-4; v_gene: TRBV9; abundance: NA; CDR3aa: CASQRGAEEKLFF; CDR3nt: TGTGCCAGCCAACGGGGGGCCGAAGAAAAACTGTTTTTT
d_gene: NA; j_gene: TRBJ1-2; v_gene: TRBV28; abundance: NA; CDR3aa: CASSPAPTVYGYTF; CDR3nt: TGTGCCAGCAGTCCCGCTCCGACAGTATATGGCTACACCTTC
d_gene: NA; j_gene: TRBJ2-5; v_gene: TRBV7-9; abundance: NA; CDR3aa: CASSAPGKGTQYF; CDR3nt: TGTGCCAGCAGCGCCCCAGGGAAGGGGACCCAGTACTTC
d_gene: NA; j_gene: TRBJ2-1; v_gene: TRBV15; abundance: NA; CDR3aa: CATSDRRANNEQFF; CDR3nt: TGTGCCACCAGCGACAGGAGAGCTAACAATGAGCAGTTCTTC
d_gene: NA; j_gene: TRBJ1-2; v_gene: TRBV29-1; abundance: NA; CDR3aa: CSVAETGHYGYTF; CDR3nt: TGCAGCGTTGCCGAGACAGGTCACTATGGCTACACCTTC
d_gene: NA; j_gene: TRBJ1-1; v_gene: TRBV19; abundance: NA; CDR3aa: CASSIGQAYTEAFF; CDR3nt: TGTGCCAGTAGTATTGGTCAGGCTTACACTGAAGCTTTCTTT
d_gene: NA; j_gene: TRBJ1-1; v_gene: TRBV11-2; abundance: NA; CDR3aa: CASSLVRAPEAFF; CDR3nt: TGTGCCAGCAGCTTAGTCAGGGCCCCTGAAGCTTTCTTT
d_gene: TRBD2; j_gene: TRBJ2-7; v_gene: TRBV5-3; abundance: NA; CDR3aa: CARRCGTRSSYEQYF; CDR3nt: TGTGCCAGAAGATGCGGGACTAGGAGCTCCTACGAGCAGTACTTC
d_gene: TRBD1; j_gene: TRBJ2-7; v_gene: TRBV4-1; abundance: NA; CDR3aa: CASSQVVTGGLHEQYF; CDR3nt: TGCGCCAGCAGCCAAGTGGTGACAGGGGGGCTCCACGAGCAGTACTTC
d_gene: TRBD2; j_gene: TRBJ2-7; v_gene: TRBV4-1; abundance: NA; CDR3aa: CASSQDGLGASGGEQYF; CDR3nt: TGCGCCAGCAGCCAAGATGGTCTGGGGGCTAGCGGGGGCGAGCAGTACTTC
d_gene: TRBD2; j_gene: TRBJ2-1; v_gene: TRBV14; abundance: NA; CDR3aa: CASSVSTPGLAWAEQFF; CDR3nt: TGTGCCAGCAGCGTCTCCACGCCTGGACTAGCATGGGCTGAGCAGTTCTTC
d_gene: TRBD2; j_gene: TRBJ2-1; v_gene: TRBV19; abundance: NA; CDR3aa: CASSPSGSEDEQFF; CDR3nt: TGTGCCAGTAGCCCGAGCGGGAGTGAGGATGAGCAGTTCTTC
d_gene: NA; j_gene: TRBJ2-3; v_gene: TRBV19; abundance: NA; CDR3aa: CASSIGTPPSTDTQYF; CDR3nt: TGTGCCAGTAGTATAGGGACTCCCCCGAGCACAGATACGCAGTATTTT
d_gene: TRBD1; j_gene: TRBJ1-4; v_gene: TRBV2; abundance: NA; CDR3aa: CASSGTGVGEKLFF; CDR3nt: TGTGCCAGCAGTGGGACAGGGGTGGGTGAAAAACTGTTTTTT
d_gene: TRBD2; j_gene: TRBJ2-7; v_gene: TRBV6-5; abundance: NA; CDR3aa: CASTVLAGNSYEQYF; CDR3nt: TGTGCCAGCACTGTACTAGCGGGTAACTCCTACGAGCAGTACTTC
d_gene: NA; j_gene: TRBJ2-5; v_gene: TRBV9; abundance: NA; CDR3aa: CASSVDYQKTQYF; CDR3nt: TGTGCCAGCAGCGTAGACTACCAAAAGACCCAGTACTTC
d_gene: TRBD1; j_gene: TRBJ2-7; v_gene: TRBV5-8; abundance: NA; CDR3aa: CASSFVGQSYEQYF; CDR3nt: TGTGCCAGCAGCTTTGTGGGACAGTCCTACGAGCAGTACTTC
d_gene: NA; j_gene: TRBJ1-2; v_gene: TRBV6-5; abundance: NA; CDR3aa: CASSLTRANYGYTF; CDR3nt: TGTGCCAGCAGTCTCACTCGAGCTAACTATGGCTACACCTTC
d_gene: TRBD1; j_gene: TRBJ2-7; v_gene: TRBV28; abundance: NA; CDR3aa: CASRPTGQGKYEQYF; CDR3nt: TGTGCCAGCAGACCCACGGGACAGGGTAAATACGAGCAGTACTTC